The clone carrying this TCR beta chain was seen a few times. In the original analysis: Amplification with reference gene primers provided the estimates of nucleated cell counts. Here immunoSEQ multiplex PCR was the method, and the copy in TCRdb shows in-frame clones only, minus some. That table supplies the V and J calls and clone size; D and trimming were determined from the DNA. Of roughly 96,000 clones listed, about four fifths are singletons. Germline assignment: CDR1 SEHNR and CDR2 FQNEAQ (reference sequence). This CDR3 region has 16 residues. The V end lost 5 bases, the J end lost 5 bases, and 21 bases lay between the germline ends. This record belongs to a study of blood T cell repertoires in COVID-19. Whole-study context: The United States, Italy and Spain supplied acute and convalescent COVID-19 samples. PBMCs, B-cell-depleted T cells, or T cells provided the cDNA or gDNA that made up the material.

The sequence came from a man at least 80 years old with acute or convalescent COVID-19. The chain uses TRBV7-9 and TRBJ2-5, with D tentatively TRBD1 (6 bases). Sequencing was performed on peripheral blood. The CDR3 sequence is CASSQGQSFVSETQYF. For the CDR3, the DNA is TGTGCCAGCAGCCAAGGACAGTCTTTCGTGAGCGAGACCCAGTACTTC.